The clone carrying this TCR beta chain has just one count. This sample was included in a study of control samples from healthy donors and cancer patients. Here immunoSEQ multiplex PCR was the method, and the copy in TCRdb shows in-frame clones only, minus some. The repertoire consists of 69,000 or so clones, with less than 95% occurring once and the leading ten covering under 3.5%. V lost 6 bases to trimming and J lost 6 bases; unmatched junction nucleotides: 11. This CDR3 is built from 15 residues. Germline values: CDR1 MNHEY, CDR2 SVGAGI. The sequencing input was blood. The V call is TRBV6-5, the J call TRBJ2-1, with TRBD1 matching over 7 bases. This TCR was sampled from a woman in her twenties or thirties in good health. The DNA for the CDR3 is TGTGCCAGCAGAGTCGACAGGGCGCAAACCAATGAGCAGTTCTTC. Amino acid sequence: CASRVDRAQTNEQFF.